Listed here are 29 T cell receptor beta chains from one sample, sequenced in a study of type 1 regulatory T cells. TCRdb called the reads again in MiXCR, with one record for every CDR3 protein. The repertoire holds about 42,000 distinct CDR3 sequences, with roughly an eighth as singletons. These TCRs are of unknown antigen specificity. The source material was cultured non-Tr1 T cells, either the whole culture or a sorted T cell fraction (not recorded which). These receptors were obtained from a human donor in good health.

This clonotype ranks as medium-sized. The CDR3 sequence is CASSQEGREWDEQFF. The CDR3, as DNA: TGTGCCAGCAGCCAAGAGGGTAGGGAATGGGATGAGCAGTTCTTC. This chain connects TRBV3-1 to TRBJ2-1; D is uncertain. Trimming removed 0 bases from V and 8 bases from J, with 14 bases in between. Germline CDR1 LGHDT, CDR2 YNNKEL (reference sequence). The CDR3 length is 15 residues.

Ten or more counts support this clonotype. An end of the junction does not agree with germline; a read error may underlie this. The V gene is TRBV19, the J gene TRBJ2-2, with TRBD2 as a possible D gene (5 bases). This CDR3 has 15 amino acids. Germline-derived CDR1 and CDR2 are LNHDA and SQIVND (reference sequence). In nucleotides, the CDR3 is TGTGCCAGTAGTATATTCGGGTCGAACACCGGGGAGTTGTTTTTT. This gives the protein CASSIFGSNTGELFF. The full variable domain, completed using reference TRBV19 and TRBJ2-2, is DGGITQSPKYLFRKEGQNVTLSCEQNLNHDAMYWYRQDPGQGLRLIYYSQIVNDFQKGDIAEGYSVSREKKESFPLTVTSAQKNPTAFYLCASSIFGSNTGELFFGEGSRLTVL.

This clonotype was seen a few times. The chain carries TRBV7-2 and TRBJ2-5; D might be TRBD1 or TRBD2, each matching 7 bases. Germline CDR1 and CDR2: SGHTA and FQGNSA. The V end lost 5 bases, the J end lost 4 bases, and 17 bases lay between the germline ends. The CDR3 is made up of 15 amino acids. The CDR3 loop is CASSPQTGRGETQYF. In DNA form, the CDR3 reads TGTGCCAGCAGCCCTCAGACAGGGAGGGGAGAGACCCAGTACTTC.

This clonotype was observed a few times. This sequence joins TRBV6-2 or TRBV6-3 and TRBJ2-7; D remains unclear. Trimming took off 2 bases at V and 5 bases at J, with 4 bases between the two ends. Germline V gives CDR1 MNHEY, CDR2 SVGEGT. The CDR3 has 11 residues. The CDR3 reads CASSYPHEQYF. The CDR3 DNA reads as TGTGCCAGCAGTTACCCCCACGAGCAGTACTTC.

This clonotype was found many times. V gene TRBV5-1 combines with J gene TRBJ1-4; maybe TRBD1 (6 bases). The CDR3 loop spans 15 amino acids. The V end lost 5 bases, the J end lost 5 bases, and 16 bases lay between the germline ends. Germline loops: CDR1 SGHRS, CDR2 YFSETQ. The CDR3 DNA follows: TGCGCCAGCAGTTACGGACAGACGGGGAATGAAAAACTGTTTTTT. Encoded protein: CASSYGQTGNEKLFF.

The chain recombines TRBV7-2 with TRBJ2-3, with D uncertain. The CDR3 contains 16 residues. The germline V gene has CDR1 SGHTA and CDR2 FQGNSA. The V end lost 3 bases, the J end lost 4 bases, and 17 bases lay between the germline ends. In nucleotides, the CDR3 is TGTGCCAGCAGCTTCGTGCAGAATCTCGGGTCAGATACGCAGTATTTT. Its translation: CASSFVQNLGSDTQYF.

This clonotype was observed a handful of times. V gene TRBV11-1 combines with J gene TRBJ2-1, with D perhaps matching TRBD2 (6 bases). V was cut by 4 bases and J by 6 bases, with 16 bases left in between. CDR1 is SGHAT and CDR2 is FQDESV in the germline V gene (reference sequence). The CDR3 has 15 amino acids. CDR3 sequence: CASSYEGTFLNEQFF. CDR3 nucleotides: TGTGCCAGCAGCTACGAGGGGACTTTCCTCAATGAGCAGTTCTTC.

The chain is built from TRBV20-1 and TRBJ2-7; 7 bases are shared with TRBD2. V lost 1 base, J lost 3 bases, and 12 bases stayed unmatched. The germline V gene has CDR1 DFQATT and CDR2 SNEGSKA (reference sequence). The length of the CDR3 is 16 residues. For the CDR3, the DNA is TGCAGTGCTAGAGCAGACGGAGGGACTATCATCTACGAGCAGTACTTC. Protein sequence: CSARADGGTIIYEQYF.

The V and J genes are TRBV12-3 or TRBV12-4 and TRBJ2-1; 14 bases align to TRBD2. The V segment lost 4 bases and the J segment 6 bases; nucleotides outside the gene matches: 2. This CDR3 contains 15 residues. The CDR3 is CASSWGLAGVNEQFF. The CDR3 DNA reads as TGTGCCAGCAGTTGGGGACTAGCGGGAGTCAATGAGCAGTTCTTC.

This clonotype was detected many times. The J gene is TRBJ2-7, the V gene TRBV5-1; tentative D call: TRBD1 (6 bases). The CDR3 length is 14 residues. CDR1 SGHRS and CDR2 YFSETQ come from the germline V gene. V lost 3 bases and J 2 bases, leaving 12 bases between the germline ends. In DNA form, the CDR3 reads TGCGCCAGCAGCTCTCAGACAGGCCCCTACGAGCAGTACTTC. It specifies CASSSQTGPYEQYF.

This clonotype was seen repeatedly, ten times or more. The chain employs TRBV4-2 and TRBJ2-3, with no clear D. CDR3 length equals 15 residues. V gave up 4 bases and J gave up 0 bases, with 11 bases separating them. Per germline, CDR1 LGHNA and CDR2 YNFKEQ. CDR3 in amino acids: CASSLGLSSTDTQYF. The CDR3 coding sequence is TGTGCCAGCAGCCTGGGGTTGTCTAGCACAGATACGCAGTATTTT.

J is TRBJ1-1 and V is TRBV29-1, with a weak D call TRBD1 (5 bases). Germline V gene sequence: CDR1 SQVTM, CDR2 ANQGSEA. V shed 7 bases and J shed 0 bases, with 27 bases lying between them. The length of the CDR3 is 18 residues. The CDR3 here is CSGSGAEDMAIMNTEAFF. For the CDR3, the DNA is TGCAGCGGGTCTGGTGCGGAGGACATGGCCATTATGAACACTGAAGCTTTCTTT.

This clonotype was counted at least ten times. The V and J genes are TRBV28 and TRBJ2-6, with D uncertain. The germline V gene has CDR1 MDHEN and CDR2 SYDVKM. This CDR3 is 15 amino acids long. V was cut by 6 bases and J by 4 bases, with 13 bases left in between. CDR3 loop: CASRTSASGANVLTF. The CDR3, as DNA: TGTGCCAGCAGAACCTCTGCATCCGGGGCCAACGTCCTGACTTTC.

This clonotype has at least ten counts. The rearrangement links TRBV5-1 to TRBJ2-5, with unresolved D. Trimming removed 2 bases from V and 1 base from J, with 6 bases in between. Looked up from germline, CDR1 is SGHRS and CDR2 is YFSETQ. The CDR3 consists of 13 residues. The CDR3 nucleotides are TGCGCCAGCAGCTTCAACACCCAAGAGACCCAGTACTTC. It codes for CASSFNTQETQYF.

This clonotype was recorded many times. V and J are TRBV15 and TRBJ2-5, with TRBD1 matching 9 bases. Germline V gene lookup returns CDR1 LNHNV and CDR2 YYDKDF (reference sequence). The CDR3 consists of 12 residues. The junction had 2 bases not matched to a gene; V was cut back by 9 bases and J by 3 bases. In DNA form, the CDR3 reads TGTGCCACTCGACAGGGGGAAGAGACCCAGTACTTC. It is translated as CATRQGEETQYF.

The CDR3 DNA reads TGTGCCAGCAGCAAATTGTACGAGCAGTACTTC. This gives the protein CASSKLYEQYF. J is TRBJ2-7 and V is TRBV21-1. TRBV21-1 is termed a pseudogene. The length of the CDR3 is 11 residues.

This clonotype was observed many times. This chain uses TRBV20-1 with TRBJ2-3; the match to TRBD2 covers 10 bases. Germline trimming cut 3 bases from V and 8 bases from J; bases unmatched to any gene: 2. CDR1 and CDR2 (germline): DFQATT, SNEGSKA (reference sequence). This CDR3 is 12 amino acids long. The CDR3 region has the DNA TGCAGTGCTAGGACTAGCGGGTTTACGCAGTATTTT. Protein: CSARTSGFTQYF.

This clonotype was recorded at least ten times. The rearrangement links TRBV6-5 to TRBJ1-6; D unclear. The CDR3 consists of 14 residues. In germline, CDR1 is MNHEY, CDR2 SVGAGI. V was pared by 9 bases and J by 9 bases, with 18 bases between. The CDR3 loop reads CASQGPGTASPLHF. CDR3 DNA sequence: TGTGCCAGTCAAGGCCCGGGTACGGCTTCACCCCTCCACTTT.

This clonotype was counted between two and nine times. This chain uses TRBV5-1 with TRBJ2-3, with no clear D. V lost 0 bases and J lost 4, with 9 bases in between. This CDR3 region has 14 residues. CDR1 and CDR2 (germline): SGHRS, YFSETQ. This CDR3 reads CASSLEPGPDTQYF. Written as DNA, the CDR3 is TGCGCCAGCAGCTTGGAGCCGGGCCCAGATACGCAGTATTTT.

The chain links TRBV5-1 to TRBJ2-7; 8 nucleotides agree with TRBD1. This CDR3 spans 14 amino acids. Trimming at V came to 0 bases and at J to 5 bases, leaving 4 bases not matched to a gene. CDR1 SGHRS and CDR2 YFSETQ come from the germline V gene. In nucleotides, the CDR3 is TGCGCCAGCAGCTTGGAAGGGACAGGAAACGAGCAGTACTTC. Protein sequence: CASSLEGTGNEQYF.

The sample holds a few counts of this clonotype. This chain uses TRBV30 with TRBJ2-7, with TRBD1 identical over 7 bases. Losses at the gene ends were 7 bases for V and 3 bases for J; bases not matched to a gene: 9. Germline V gene sequence: CDR1 GTSNPN, CDR2 SVGIG (reference sequence). There are 13 residues in the CDR3. CDR3 region: CAFSGTAFYEQYF. CDR3 coding DNA: TGTGCCTTCTCCGGGACAGCGTTCTACGAGCAGTACTTC. The variable domain in full, with the rest retrieved from reference TRBV30 and TRBJ2-7, is SQTIHQWPATLVQPVGSPLSLECTVEGTSNPNLYWYRQAAGRGLQLLFYSVGIGQISSEVPQNLSASRPQDRQFILSSKKLLLSDSGFYLCAFSGTAFYEQYFGPGTRLTVT.

This clonotype was counted a few times. J is TRBJ2-7 and V is TRBV5-1; TRBD2 is a possible D gene (5 bases). This CDR3 has 16 amino acids. V lost 3 bases, J lost 0 bases, and 16 bases lay in between. CDR1 and CDR2 (germline): SGHRS, YFSETQ. As DNA, the CDR3 is TGCGCCAGCAGCTGGGGAGCAGCGGCTAGCTCCTACGAGCAGTACTTC. Translation: CASSWGAAASSYEQYF.

This clonotype was counted ten times or more. CDR3 sequence reads: CATSGSSGERNEQFF. The CDR3 coding sequence is TGTGCCACCAGCGGTTCTAGCGGGGAGCGAAATGAGCAGTTCTTC. This rearrangement joins TRBV15 to TRBJ2-1; the match to TRBD2 covers 9 bases. CDR1 and CDR2 from the germline V gene are LNHNV and YYDKDF (reference sequence). The CDR3 totals 15 residues. The J segment lost 7 bases and the V segment lost 5 bases, leaving 9 bases of the junction unmatched.

The chain has TRBV11-2 and TRBJ2-1; TRBD2 matches 7 bases. The V segment lost 5 bases and the J segment 4 bases; nucleotides outside the gene matches: 5. CDR3 length: 14 amino acids. CDR1 SGHAT and CDR2 FQNNGV come from the germline V gene. The CDR3 DNA sequence: TGTGCCAGCAGCCTCAGCGGGATTTACAATGAGCAGTTCTTC. Translation: CASSLSGIYNEQFF.

This clonotype was picked up one time. This sequence joins TRBV5-1 and TRBJ2-1; 8 nucleotides align to TRBD2. Unmatched junction bases numbered 12, after V lost 0 bases and J lost 10 bases. The germline V gene has CDR1 SGHRS and CDR2 YFSETQ. The CDR3 totals 16 residues. The CDR3 loop is CASSLAVSGTYAEQFF. The DNA for the CDR3 is TGCGCCAGCAGCTTGGCGGTTAGCGGGACTTATGCGGAGCAGTTCTTC. Using reference TRBV5-1 and TRBJ2-1 for the parts outside the CDR3, the full variable domain is KAGVTQTPRYLIKTRGQQVTLSCSPISGHRSVSWYQQTPGQGLQFLFEYFSETQRNKGNFPGRFSGRQFSNSRSEMNVSTLELGDSALYLCASSLAVSGTYAEQFFGPGTRLTVL.

The table lists this clonotype with many counts. The J gene is TRBJ1-4, the V gene TRBV6-1; D is uncertain. The germline V gene encodes CDR1 MNHNS and CDR2 SASEGT. This CDR3 comprises 11 residues. Trimming pared 6 bases from V and 6 bases from J, leaving 5 bases between. The DNA for the CDR3 is TGTGCCAGCAGGAGGTATGAAAAACTGTTTTTT. Translation gives CASRRYEKLFF.

This clonotype came up many times. The CDR3 coding sequence is TGTGCCAGCAGCTTGGCCGGTTCTAACTATGGCTACACCTTC. Protein sequence: CASSLAGSNYGYTF. The chain combines TRBV5-4 with TRBJ1-2; no definite D call. The CDR3 consists of 14 residues. In germline, CDR1 is SGHNT, CDR2 YYREEE (reference sequence). The V end lost 0 bases, the J end lost 0 bases, and 6 bases lay between the germline ends.

This clonotype was seen a handful of times. The rearrangement links TRBV29-1 to TRBJ2-3; 10 bases align to TRBD2. This CDR3 spans 17 amino acids. Trimming took 6 bases from V and 0 from J; bases not matched to a gene: 12. Germline CDR1 reads SQVTM; CDR2 reads ANQGSEA. CDR3 coding DNA: TGCAGCGTAGAGAGTTCGGGACTAGCGCTAAGCACAGATACGCAGTATTTT. This translates into CSVESSGLALSTDTQYF.

This clonotype turned up a few times. This sequence joins TRBV20-1 and TRBJ2-7, with 9 nucleotides matching TRBD1. The length of the CDR3 is 14 residues. V shed 2 bases and J 5 bases; nucleotides not matched to a gene: 7. Germline assignment: CDR1 DFQATT and CDR2 SNEGSKA (reference sequence). In DNA form, the CDR3 reads TGCAGTGCTAGAACCGGGACAGGGATCCACGAGCAGTACTTC. Its translation: CSARTGTGIHEQYF.